This T cell receptor beta chain was captured by sequencing in a study of OX40 agonist ivuxolimab in advanced cancers. Here immunoSEQ multiplex PCR was the method, and the copy in TCRdb shows in-frame clones only, minus some. The sample has some 86,000 clones, 75% to 95% seen once; the top ten hold approximately 7%. The CDR3 totals 15 residues. The germline CDR1 and CDR2 sequences are SGHNT and YYREEE (reference sequence). J was trimmed by 10 bases and V by 4 bases; bases with no gene match: 16. The specimen was CD4+ or CD8+ T cells sorted from blood, collected in a trial of the OX40 agonist ivuxolimab. V gene TRBV5-4 combines with J gene TRBJ1-1, with 7 bases fitting TRBD1. The clonotype comes from an adult with an advanced solid tumor such as melanoma, head and neck, liver or kidney cancer. The CDR3 sequence is CASSPGLAGGEIAFF. The CDR3 bases are TGTGCCAGCAGCCCTGGCCTGGCAGGGGGAGAAATAGCTTTCTTT.